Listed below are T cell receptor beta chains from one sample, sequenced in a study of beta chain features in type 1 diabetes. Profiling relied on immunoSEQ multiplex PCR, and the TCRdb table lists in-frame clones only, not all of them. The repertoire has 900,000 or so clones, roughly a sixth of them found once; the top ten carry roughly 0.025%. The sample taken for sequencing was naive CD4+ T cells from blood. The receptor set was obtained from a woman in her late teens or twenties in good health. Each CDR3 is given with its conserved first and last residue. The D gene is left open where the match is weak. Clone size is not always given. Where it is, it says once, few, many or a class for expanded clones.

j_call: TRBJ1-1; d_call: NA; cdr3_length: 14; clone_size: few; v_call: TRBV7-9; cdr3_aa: CASSGKTGHTEAFF; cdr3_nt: TGTGCCAGCAGCGGTAAAACGGGCCACACTGAAGCTTTCTTT
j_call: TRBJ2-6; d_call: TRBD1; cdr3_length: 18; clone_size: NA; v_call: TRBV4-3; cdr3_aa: CASSQGTGRFSGANVLTF; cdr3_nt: TGCGCCAGCAGCCAGGGGACAGGGCGATTCTCTGGGGCCAACGTCCTGACTTTC
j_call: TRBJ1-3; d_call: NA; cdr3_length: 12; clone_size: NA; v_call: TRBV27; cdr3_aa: CASSFAGNTIYF; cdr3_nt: TGTGCCAGCAGTTTCGCCGGAAACACCATATATTTT
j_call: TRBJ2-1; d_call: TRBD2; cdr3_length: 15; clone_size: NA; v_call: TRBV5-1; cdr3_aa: CASSLAGAGDPLQFF; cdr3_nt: TGCGCCAGCAGCTTAGCGGGAGCGGGAGATCCCCTGCAGTTCTTC
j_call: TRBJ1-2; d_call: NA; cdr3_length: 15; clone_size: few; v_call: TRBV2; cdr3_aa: CASSEAQGQVYGYTF; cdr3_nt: TGTGCCAGCAGTGAAGCCCAGGGACAAGTCTATGGCTACACCTTC
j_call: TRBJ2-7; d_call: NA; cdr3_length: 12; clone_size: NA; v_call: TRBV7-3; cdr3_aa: CASSSNRYGQYF; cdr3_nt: TGTGCCAGCAGCTCCAATCGGTACGGGCAGTACTTC
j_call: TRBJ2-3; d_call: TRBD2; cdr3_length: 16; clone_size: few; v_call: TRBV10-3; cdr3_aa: CAISGKREGYTDTQYF; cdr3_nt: TGTGCCATCAGTGGGAAGCGGGAGGGGTACACAGATACGCAGTATTTT
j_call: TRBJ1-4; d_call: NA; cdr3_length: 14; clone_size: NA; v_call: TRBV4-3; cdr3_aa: CASSLRLTNEKLFF; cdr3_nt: TGCGCCAGCAGCCTCAGGTTAACTAATGAAAAACTGTTTTTT
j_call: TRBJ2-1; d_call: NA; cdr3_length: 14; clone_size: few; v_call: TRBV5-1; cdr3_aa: CASSLTGAYNEQFF; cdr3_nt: TGCGCCAGCAGCCTGACGGGAGCCTACAATGAGCAGTTCTTC
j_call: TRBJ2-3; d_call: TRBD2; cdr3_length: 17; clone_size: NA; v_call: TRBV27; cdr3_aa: CASLEIFRGGSTDTQYF; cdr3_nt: TGTGCCAGCTTGGAGATTTTTCGGGGAGGGAGCACAGATACGCAGTATTTT
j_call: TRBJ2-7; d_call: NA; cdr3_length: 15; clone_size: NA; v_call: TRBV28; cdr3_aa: CASSFQGAGGPEQYF; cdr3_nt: TGTGCCAGCAGTTTTCAGGGGGCGGGAGGTCCCGAGCAGTACTTC
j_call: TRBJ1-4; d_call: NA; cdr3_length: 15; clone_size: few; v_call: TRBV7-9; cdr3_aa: CASSLGPQGHEKLFF; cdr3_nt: TGTGCCAGCAGCTTAGGACCCCAGGGGCACGAAAAACTGTTTTTT
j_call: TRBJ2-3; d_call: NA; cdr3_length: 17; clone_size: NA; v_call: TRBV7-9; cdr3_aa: CASSLGSLGPRTDTQYF; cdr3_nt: TGTGCCAGCAGCTTAGGATCGTTGGGCCCCCGCACAGATACGCAGTATTTT
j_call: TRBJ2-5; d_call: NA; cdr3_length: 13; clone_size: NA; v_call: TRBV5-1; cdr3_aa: CASSLDYQETQYF; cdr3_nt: TGCGCCAGCAGCTTGGACTACCAAGAGACCCAGTACTTC
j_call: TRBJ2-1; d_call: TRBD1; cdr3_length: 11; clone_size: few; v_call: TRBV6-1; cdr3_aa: CASSPGQGWFF; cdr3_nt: TGTGCCAGCAGTCCTGGACAGGGTTGGTTCTTC
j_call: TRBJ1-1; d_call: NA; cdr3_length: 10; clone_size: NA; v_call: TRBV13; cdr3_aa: CASQDTEAFF; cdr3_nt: TGTGCCAGCCAGGATACTGAAGCTTTCTTT
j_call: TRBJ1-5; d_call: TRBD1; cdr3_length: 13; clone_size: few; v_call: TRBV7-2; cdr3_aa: CASSHRGDQPQHF; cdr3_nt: TGTGCCAGCAGCCACAGGGGGGATCAGCCCCAGCATTTT
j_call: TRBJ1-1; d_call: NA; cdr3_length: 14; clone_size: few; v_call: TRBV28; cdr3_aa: CASSSYRMATEAFF; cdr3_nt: TGTGCCAGCAGTTCCTACAGGATGGCGACTGAAGCTTTCTTT
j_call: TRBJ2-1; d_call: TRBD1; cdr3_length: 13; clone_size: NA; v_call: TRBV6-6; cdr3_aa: CASRRGRQYEQFF; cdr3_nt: TGTGCCAGCAGGAGGGGGCGGCAATATGAGCAGTTCTTC
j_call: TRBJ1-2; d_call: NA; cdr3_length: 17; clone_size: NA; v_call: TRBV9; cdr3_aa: CASSPRRERTAIYGYTF; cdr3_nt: TGTGCCAGCAGCCCTAGGAGAGAAAGGACAGCGATCTATGGCTACACCTTC